These T cell receptor beta chains were read from a single sample in a study of spatial heterogeneity in lung cancer. A single record per CDR3 protein comes from TCRdb applying MiXCR to the 5' RACE reads. The top ten hold more than 35% of the sample, which has over 10,000 distinct CDR3 sequences, under 6.5% seen once. The material was lung tumor tissue, obtained at surgery. These receptors came from a male donor with early-stage non-small cell lung cancer. Each CDR3 is given without its conserved first and last residue. Size tells how often a clone was seen (once, few, many) or the class of an expanded clone, and some rows leave it out.

abundance | v_gene | CDR3aa
many | TRBV28 | ASSLPPDTQY
many | TRBV20-1 | SAGRQSYEQY
many | TRBV7-3 | ASSSGQGTIEQF
many | TRBV4-2 | ASSQDNMWGNTIY
many | TRBV4-3 | ASSQDSRGGGIYHAY
many | TRBV7-3 | ASSFGVKAFETQY
many | TRBV27 | ASKGEGSGYT
many | TRBV6-2/TRBV6-3 | ASSYSARSGFTGELF
many | TRBV28 | ASSPANRRQETQY
many | TRBV7-8 | ASRSGGNQPQH
many | TRBV7-9 | ASSPWGVNSPLH
many | TRBV5-1 | ASSSEPGGGQETQY
many | TRBV20-1 | SARRTGGNEQF
many | TRBV20-1 | SASGQGTNTEAF
medium-sized | TRBV20-1 | SARRDSGPNEQF
many | TRBV30 | AWTRAGTDFDEQF
many | TRBV2 | ASVGGAGGHEQF
many | TRBV5-1 | ASSRTSGSPKETQY
many | TRBV9 | ASSLSNTGELF
many | TRBV7-2 | ASSLAQGLDTQY
many | TRBV5-1 | ASSPTGGTTYEQY
many | TRBV29-1 | SVEDLTGVGNTIY
many | TRBV27 | ASSFSGGTRDTQY
many | TRBV7-7 | ASSLGQGRKETQY
many | TRBV7-2 | ASSLNPLAADTQY
many | TRBV5-1 | ASSLGGITLAGANVLT
many | TRBV6-2/TRBV6-3 | ASSASGSGGELF
NA | TRBV28 | ATGRSQH
many | TRBV7-2 | ASSPQSHSDGYT
many | TRBV11-2 | ASSSPGLAGFKQF
many | TRBV11-2 | ASSLGDVAGGQETQY
many | TRBV3-2 | ASSQDKRSSGNQPQH
many | TRBV7-9 | AGTQQSSGNTIY
many | TRBV7-9 | ASSPSGISTGELF
many | TRBV11-2 | ASSHIGETYEQY
many | TRBV6-1 | ASSTDRGSVYEQY
many | TRBV9 | ASSVEGLAGSFTNTQY
many | TRBV20-1 | SARSLAGRTDTQY
NA | TRBV3-1 | ASSPHRVGEAF
many | TRBV5-8 | ASSPGTSGPSTDTQY
many | TRBV28 | ASSPGQGMKETQY
many | TRBV19 | ASTLDGVYSNQPQH
NA | TRBV18 | ASSPGLPGTGVGEQY
many | TRBV18 | ASSRTSGGETQY
many | TRBV7-2 | ASSLTTLLH
many | TRBV4-1 | ASREGTDYNEQF
many | TRBV11-2 | ASSSGLQETQY
many | TRBV7-2 | ASSIPEGSGSYNEQF
many | TRBV10-3 | AISESTSKNTEAF
medium-sized | TRBV27 | ASSFQNTGELF
medium-sized | TRBV20-1 | SAHSGLGTDTQY
many | TRBV20-1 | SASGTASGETQY
many | TRBV7-2 | ASSLVSGQGAETQY
many | TRBV28 | ASSLSAGRTEAF